This entry describes one T cell receptor beta chain. The V end was cut by 3 bases, the J end by 0 bases, with 18 bases between. Germline lookup yields CDR1 KGHSH and CDR2 LQKENI. The CDR3 is made up of 18 amino acids. This record belongs to a study of cytotoxic CD8 clonotypes in ibrutinib-treated CLL. Profiling relied on immunoSEQ multiplex PCR, and the TCRdb table lists in-frame clones only, not all of them. Of around 330,000 clones listed, 67% are singletons. This rearrangement joins TRBV18 to TRBJ1-3; no reliable D call. The receptor's source is a human donor with chronic lymphocytic leukemia. Specimen: PBMCs, collected after 36 months of ibrutinib treatment. The CDR3 loop is CASSPSRGSPGSGNTIYF. CDR3 nucleotides: TGTGCCAGCTCACCTTCCCGGGGTTCCCCGGGCTCTGGAAACACCATATATTTT.